This passage covers 8 T cell receptor beta chains from one sample sequenced in a study of T cells in Graves' hyperthyroidism and ophthalmopathy. There were TCR beta CDR3 regions amplified from RNA transcripts. A set of HTBI primers served as the primers for a first-round RT-PCR of the TCR CDR3. TCRdb re-derived calls from the multiplex PCR reads in MiXCR, one entry per CDR3 protein. This repertoire shows fewer than 200,000 distinct CDR3 sequences, over 15% found once; its top ten account for 25% to 30%. Sequencing was done on a sample of blood. The receptors originated from a woman in her forties or fifties with Graves' hyperthyroidism.

This clonotype was seen at least ten times. The rearrangement links TRBV7-9 to TRBJ1-1; no reliable D call. CDR3 length: 13 residues. The V and J ends lost 1 base and 0 bases respectively, with 3 bases between them. Germline CDR1 SEHNR, CDR2 FQNEAQ (reference sequence). DNA of the CDR3: TGTGCCAGCAGCTTAGTGATGAACACTGAAGCTTTCTTT. It translates to CASSLVMNTEAFF. Filled out from reference TRBV7-9 and TRBJ1-1, the complete variable domain reads DTGVSQNPRHKITKRGQNVTFRCDPISEHNRLYWYRQTLGQGPEFLTYFQNEAQLEKSRLLSDRFSAERPKGSFSTLEIQRTEQGDSAMYLCASSLVMNTEAFFGQGTRLTVV.

This clonotype was seen ten or more times. The chain has TRBV6-2 or TRBV6-3 and TRBJ1-2, with TRBD1 as a possible D gene (5 bases). V lost 0 bases, J lost 7 bases, and 12 bases lay in between. The germline CDR1 and CDR2 sequences are MNHEY and SVGEGT. The CDR3 loop spans 14 amino acids. The CDR3 spells CASSYSEGVGGYTF. CDR3 coding DNA: TGTGCCAGCAGTTACTCGGAAGGGGTTGGTGGCTACACCTTC.

This clonotype came up many times. The rearrangement joins TRBV20-1 to TRBJ1-4; D ambiguous. The germline V gene encodes CDR1 DFQATT and CDR2 SNEGSKA (reference sequence). V was pared by 5 bases and J by 8 bases, with 9 bases between. There are 11 residues in the CDR3. CDR3 sequence (DNA): TGCAGTGCTCCCATGGGGGAAAAACTGTTTTTT. It yields the protein CSAPMGEKLFF.

The rearrangement joins TRBV6-9 to TRBJ2-7; 9 nucleotides match TRBD1. CDR1 and CDR2 (germline): MNHGY, SVAAGI. CDR3 length equals 15 residues. After removal of 4 bases from V and 3 bases from J, the junction contained 7 bases not matched to a gene. CDR3 sequence (DNA): TGTGCCAGCAGTTTTTGGGTGGGACAGGGCTACGAGCAGTACTTC. It translates to CASSFWVGQGYEQYF.

This clonotype came up a few times. The genes are TRBV3-1 and TRBJ2-3, with 10 bases aligning to TRBD1. Germline CDR1 and CDR2: LGHDT and YNNKEL (reference sequence). Trimming at V came to 4 bases and at J to 2 bases, leaving 6 bases not matched to a gene. The CDR3 runs to 16 residues. The CDR3 nucleotides read TGTGCCAGCAGCCGCAGGGACAGGGGTTCCACAGATACGCAGTATTTT. Amino acid sequence: CASSRRDRGSTDTQYF.

In this sample, this clonotype turned up many times. The J gene is TRBJ1-2, the V gene TRBV3-1; no firm D call. V shed 4 bases and J shed 0 bases, with 15 bases lying between them. The CDR3 runs to 16 residues. Germline V gene sequence: CDR1 LGHDT, CDR2 YNNKEL (reference sequence). Written as DNA, the CDR3 is TGTGCCAGCAGCCCCGTGGTTGGCTGGGCTAACTATGGCTACACCTTC. It yields the protein CASSPVVGWANYGYTF.

This clonotype was recorded many times. This sequence joins TRBV28 and TRBJ1-5, with TRBD1 matching 7 bases. This CDR3 is 16 amino acids long. Germline CDR1 and CDR2: MDHEN and SYDVKM. V shed 6 bases and J 0 bases; nucleotides not matched to a gene: 8. The CDR3 DNA is TGTGCCAGCAGCACCGGACAGGTCTATAGCAATCAGCCCCAGCATTTT. Translated, it gives CASSTGQVYSNQPQHF.

This clonotype was observed many times. The chain recombines TRBV15 with TRBJ2-1, with 9 nucleotides matching TRBD2. The V and J ends lost 1 base and 8 bases, in that order; junction bases with no gene match: 6. This CDR3 spans 15 amino acids. Germline CDR1 LNHNV, CDR2 YYDKDF (reference sequence). The CDR3 nucleotides are TGTGCCACCAGCAGAGGAGCGGGGGGTTTAGATGAGCAGTTCTTC. It is translated as CATSRGAGGLDEQFF.